This paragraph reports one T cell receptor beta chain. These data are taken from a study of blood T cell repertoires in COVID-19. For the study at large: Acute and convalescent COVID-19 specimens originated in the United States, Italy and Spain.

CDR1 MNHNY and CDR2 SVGAGI come from the germline V gene (reference sequence). Trimming took off 1 base at V and 2 bases at J, with 5 bases between the two ends. The CDR3 totals 13 residues. Original methodology: Amplification of reference gene primers was used by the study to estimate nucleated cell counts. Assay: immunoSEQ multiplex PCR; the TCRdb copy retains only in-frame clones and omits some. That table gives V, J and clone size, and the DNA gave D and trimming. The sample holds a few hundred thousand clones, 88% seen once. The clonotype comes from a young man with active or convalescent COVID-19. Source material: peripheral blood. V gene TRBV6-6 combines with J gene TRBJ2-5; D uncertain. The CDR3 protein is CASSYFLQETQYF. The CDR3, as DNA: TGTGCCAGCAGTTACTTCTTACAAGAGACCCAGTACTTC.